The 27 T cell receptor beta chains below were found in one sample sequenced in a study of OX40 agonist ivuxolimab in advanced cancers. Sequenced by immunoSEQ multiplex PCR; TCRdb stores in-frame clones only, minus some. There are around 34,000 clones in the sample; 81% occur only once, and approximately 1.3% lies in the top ten. Sample: CD4+ or CD8+ T cells sorted from blood, taken in a trial of the OX40 agonist ivuxolimab. These TCRs come from an adult with an advanced solid tumor such as melanoma, head and neck, liver or kidney cancer.

The V call is TRBV5-5, the J call TRBJ1-1, with D tentatively TRBD1 (5 bases). Germline CDR1 and CDR2: SGHKS and YYEKEE (reference sequence). V was pared by 4 bases and J by 5 bases, with 12 bases between. The CDR3 is 13 residues long. CDR3 residues: CASSQQGGTEAFF. The DNA for the CDR3 is TGTGCCAGCAGCCAGCAGGGTGGAACTGAAGCTTTCTTT.

The CDR3 is CASSQEPPGELFF. The CDR3 DNA reads as TGCGCCAGCAGCCAAGAACCCCCCGGGGAGCTGTTTTTT. This chain joins TRBV4-1 and TRBJ2-2; no firm D call. The V end lost 0 bases, the J end lost 6 bases, and 5 bases lay between the germline ends. Germline V gene lookup returns CDR1 MGHRA and CDR2 YSYEKL. This CDR3 has 13 residues.

This chain links TRBV12-5 with TRBJ1-3; D is undetermined. Deletions cut 5 bases from V and 4 bases from J, with 12 bases between. The CDR3 spans 14 residues. Per the germline V gene, CDR1 is LGHNT and CDR2 is FRNRAP. The CDR3 here is CASGPGNSGNTIYF. In DNA, the CDR3 is TGTGCTAGTGGTCCCGGGAATTCCGGAAACACCATATATTTT.

The genes are TRBV6-1 and TRBJ1-1, with D perhaps matching TRBD1 (6 bases). This CDR3 contains 14 residues. The germline gives CDR1 MNHNS, CDR2 SASEGT. V shed 2 bases and J shed 6 bases, with 13 bases lying between them. CDR3 in DNA: TGTGCCAGCAGTGAATACTGGGGGGCAGCTGAAGCTTTCTTT. This codes for CASSEYWGAAEAFF.

CDR3 region: CASSPGLAGAWGYTF. The CDR3 DNA reads as TGTGCCAGCTCACCTGGCCTTGCGGGGGCTTGGGGCTACACCTTC. The V gene is TRBV18, the J gene TRBJ1-2; tentative D call: TRBD1 (6 bases). Trimming took 3 bases from V and 8 from J, leaving 19 bases between them. This CDR3 region has 15 residues. The germline CDR1 and CDR2 sequences are KGHSH and LQKENI. Drawing the rest from reference TRBV18 and TRBJ1-2, the complete variable domain is NAGVMQNPRHLVRRRGQEARLRCSPMKGHSHVYWYRQLPEEGLKFMVYLQKENIIDESGMPKERFSAEFPKEGPSILRIQQVVRGDSAAYFCASSPGLAGAWGYTFGSGTRLTVV.

This clone was seen a handful of times. This chain joins TRBV19 and TRBJ2-2; 9 bases fit TRBD2. The V gene's germline CDR1 is LNHDA and CDR2 SQIVND (reference sequence). J was trimmed by 6 bases and V by 7 bases; bases with no gene match: 9. The CDR3 runs 15 residues. The DNA of the CDR3 is TGTGCCAGTAACTCAGCGGGAGGATTAGCCGGGGAGCTGTTTTTT. Its protein product is CASNSAGGLAGELFF.

J is TRBJ2-1 and V is TRBV6-5, with 12 bases identical to TRBD2. The J segment lost 1 base and the V segment lost 2 bases, leaving 0 bases of the junction unmatched. Germline V gene lookup returns CDR1 MNHEY and CDR2 SVGAGI. CDR3 length equals 16 residues. The CDR3 DNA reads as TGTGCCAGCAGTTACACTAGCGGGGGGTCCTACAATGAGCAGTTCTTC. Translated: CASSYTSGGSYNEQFF.

The V and J genes are TRBV7-2 and TRBJ2-7, with TRBD1 identical over 7 bases. Germline values: CDR1 SGHTA, CDR2 FQGNSA. With 6 bases clipped from V and 4 bases from J, the junction kept 12 bases outside the gene matches. This CDR3 is built from 15 residues. This CDR3 is CASSFSGDSLYEQYF. In nucleotides, the CDR3 is TGTGCCAGCAGTTTTAGTGGGGACAGCCTTTACGAGCAGTACTTC.

The chain employs TRBV2 and TRBJ1-6; D is unclear. CDR3 length: 14 amino acids. Germline CDR1 is SNHLY and CDR2 is FYNNEI. V was shortened by 3 bases and J by 4 bases, with 7 bases between the two germline ends. CDR3 amino acids: CASSEASYNSPLHF. The CDR3 DNA reads TGTGCCAGCAGTGAGGCTAGTTATAATTCACCCCTCCACTTT.

V gene TRBV11-2 combines with J gene TRBJ1-1, with D possibly being TRBD1 (6 bases). The CDR3 totals 16 residues. V lost 5 bases, J lost 1 base, and 17 bases lay in between. Looked up from germline, CDR1 is SGHAT and CDR2 is FQNNGV. CDR3 coding DNA: TGTGCCAGCAGCCCTGCCACCGGGACACGGAACACTGAAGCTTTCTTT. Its translation is CASSPATGTRNTEAFF.

The chain recombines TRBV6-9 with TRBJ2-1; tentatively, D is TRBD1 or TRBD2 (7 bases each). V was trimmed by 11 bases and J by 0 bases, leaving 29 bases between them. The germline CDR1 and CDR2 sequences are MNHGY and SVAAGI. The CDR3 consists of 19 residues. In DNA, the CDR3 is TGTGCCCTCCTAAGGGGACTACCAGGGGGAATGAGCTCCTACAATGAGCAGTTCTTC. Encoded protein: CALLRGLPGGMSSYNEQFF.

This clone was detected once. This CDR3 reads CASSRSNYGYTF. CDR3 DNA sequence: TGTGCCAGCAGTAGGTCTAACTATGGCTACACCTTC. V usage is TRBV28 and J usage is TRBJ1-2; D not resolved. Looked up from germline, CDR1 is MDHEN and CDR2 is SYDVKM. The length of the CDR3 is 12 residues. Deletions cut 5 bases from V and 0 bases from J, with 4 bases between.

This clone has just a few counts. The genes are TRBV5-4 and TRBJ1-6, with a possible D match to TRBD1 (5 bases). The CDR3 is 15 amino acids. CDR1 and CDR2 from the germline V gene are SGHNT and YYREEE (reference sequence). Trimming left V 0 bases short and J 9 bases short, with 13 bases between. The CDR3 coding sequence is TGTGCCAGCAGCTTGGGGGGGGGAGTAGCTTCACCCCTCCACTTT. Residues: CASSLGGGVASPLHF.

The V call is TRBV7-3, the J call TRBJ2-5; D possibly corresponds to TRBD2 (5 bases). Germline CDR1 and CDR2: SGHTA and FQGTGA. The CDR3 sequence is 13 residues long. The ends were cut back, 5 bases at V and 7 bases at J, with 14 bases in the middle. CDR3 DNA sequence: TGTGCCAGCAGCCCCGACTACCTGGGGACCCAGTACTTC. Encoded protein: CASSPDYLGTQYF.

The chain couples TRBV6-1 to TRBJ2-5; possibly TRBD2 for D (7 bases). The CDR3 consists of 14 residues. From germline, CDR1 is MNHNS and CDR2 SASEGT. V was clipped by 1 base and J by 5 bases, with 11 bases between them. The CDR3 is CASSEGGGLETQYF. The CDR3 coding sequence is TGTGCCAGCAGTGAAGGGGGGGGGCTGGAGACCCAGTACTTC.

This clone was counted between two and nine times. The chain links TRBV28 to TRBJ2-6; D is ambiguous. Trimming removed 7 bases from V and 3 bases from J, with 4 bases in between. Germline CDR1 and CDR2: MDHEN and SYDVKM. The CDR3 contains 12 residues. CDR3 nucleotide sequence: TGTGCCAGCAAAGGTGGGGCCAACGTCCTGACTTTC. Amino acid sequence: CASKGGANVLTF.

The CDR3 region has the DNA TGTGCCAGTAGTAGGGCCTCGGGGGGGCTGCGGGTGAACACTGAAGCTTTCTTT. This gives the protein CASSRASGGLRVNTEAFF. The chain employs TRBV19 and TRBJ1-1; TRBD1 might be the D (6 bases). The CDR3 is made up of 18 amino acids. The germline V and J ends were trimmed by 4 bases and 0 bases, with 21 bases remaining between them. Germline lookup yields CDR1 LNHDA and CDR2 SQIVND (reference sequence).

The V call is TRBV7-9, the J call TRBJ2-6, with D possibly being TRBD1 (6 bases). The CDR3 consists of 16 residues. CDR1 is SEHNR and CDR2 is FQNEAQ in the germline V gene (reference sequence). Trimming removed 5 bases at V and 2 bases at J, with 13 bases between. CDR3 sequence reads: CASSVAGTPGANVLTF. The CDR3 nucleotides read TGTGCCAGCAGCGTCGCCGGGACACCTGGGGCCAACGTCCTGACTTTC.

The chain recombines TRBV5-5 with TRBJ2-4, with D uncertain. Deletions cut 2 bases from V and 5 bases from J, with 8 bases between. Germline lookup yields CDR1 SGHKS and CDR2 YYEKEE (reference sequence). This CDR3 is 13 amino acids long. The CDR3 DNA reads as TGTGCCAGCAGCTTTCTTCCAGAAAACATTCAGTACTTC. Translation gives CASSFLPENIQYF.

The gene calls are TRBV9 and TRBJ1-2; 9 bases are a match to TRBD1. Germline lookup yields CDR1 SGDLS and CDR2 YYNGEE. V trimming: 4 bases; J trimming: 5 bases; junction bases outside the gene matches: 6. This CDR3 comprises 14 residues. CDR3 amino acids: CASSPTGTGYGYTF. The CDR3 nucleotides are TGTGCCAGCAGCCCGACCGGGACAGGGTATGGCTACACCTTC.

The chain is built from TRBV2 and TRBJ2-3; TRBD2 agrees at 12 bases. This CDR3 region has 16 residues. CDR1 is SNHLY, CDR2 FYNNEI, per germline. The V and J ends lost 5 bases and 7 bases, in that order; junction bases with no gene match: 10. The CDR3 spells CASSIRLAGEENTQYF. CDR3 coding DNA: TGTGCCAGCAGTATTAGACTAGCGGGAGAAGAGAATACGCAGTATTTT.

The chain combines TRBV7-2 with TRBJ1-3; a possible D gene is TRBD1 (5 bases). Trimming stripped 6 bases from V and 0 bases from J, with 12 bases between. This CDR3 has 15 amino acids. Germline V gene lookup returns CDR1 SGHTA and CDR2 FQGNSA. Here the CDR3 reads CASSPDSHSGNTIYF. CDR3 in DNA: TGTGCCAGCAGTCCAGACAGTCACTCTGGAAACACCATATATTTT. Based on the CDR3 plus reference TRBV7-2 and TRBJ1-3, the full variable domain is GAGVSQSPSNKVTEKGKDVELRCDPISGHTALYWYRQSLGQGLEFLIYFQGNSAPDKSGLPSDRFSAERTGGSVSTLTIQRTQQEDSAVYLCASSPDSHSGNTIYFGEGSWLTVV.

This clone was counted a single time. The chain joins TRBV5-1 to TRBJ2-7; weak D call: TRBD1 (6 bases). The V end was cut by 2 bases, the J end by 0 bases, with 12 bases between. This CDR3 has 15 amino acids. Germline CDR1 and CDR2: SGHRS and YFSETQ. As DNA, the CDR3 is TGCGCCAGCAGCTTTTCCGGGACAAACTCCTACGAGCAGTACTTC. Its protein is CASSFSGTNSYEQYF.

The chain has TRBV6-6 and TRBJ2-2; 8 nucleotides align to TRBD1. Germline CDR1 and CDR2: MNHNY and SVGAGI (reference sequence). This CDR3 has 14 residues. Unmatched junction bases numbered 6, after V lost 5 bases and J lost 7 bases. CDR3 DNA sequence: TGTGCCAGCAGTCCCGACAGGGGAAACGGGGAGCTGTTTTTT. It encodes CASSPDRGNGELFF.

This clone was counted once. The chain has TRBV28 and TRBJ2-4, with a possible D match to TRBD2 (6 bases). Deletions cut 5 bases from V and 2 bases from J, with 13 bases between. CDR3 size: 15 residues. The germline V gene has CDR1 MDHEN and CDR2 SYDVKM. CDR3 sequence reads: CASSPRRGTKNIQYF. Here the CDR3 DNA reads TGTGCCAGCAGTCCTAGGAGGGGAACCAAAAACATTCAGTACTTC.

V gene TRBV5-1 combines with J gene TRBJ1-2; TRBD1 aligns across 8 bases. The germline CDR1 and CDR2 sequences are SGHRS and YFSETQ. Trimming removed 4 bases from V and 8 bases from J; junction bases left unmatched: 10. The CDR3 length is 14 residues. The DNA of the CDR3 is TGCGCCAGCAGCCTCAGGGGGCGCCTAGACGGCTACACCTTC. Translated: CASSLRGRLDGYTF.

The V and J genes are TRBV7-2 and TRBJ2-2, with 9 bases that match TRBD1. This CDR3 has 16 amino acids. Germline trimming cut 2 bases from V and 8 bases from J; bases unmatched to any gene: 9. The germline V gene encodes CDR1 SGHTA and CDR2 FQGNSA. The CDR3 DNA reads as TGTGCCAGCAGCTTAACAGGGGGCGCTCTGGGTGGGGAGCTGTTTTTT. The encoded protein is CASSLTGGALGGELFF.